What follows is one T cell receptor (beta chain) and its context. Its specificity is unknown. Sampling of alopecia areata patients yielded lesional scalp punch biopsies as well as peripheral blood. This entry comes from a study of CD8+ T cells in alopecia areata. The germline CDR1 and CDR2 sequences are SQVTM and ANQGSEA. There are 13 residues in the CDR3. The ends lost 5 bases at V and 2 bases at J; junction bases unmatched: 4. Findings and caveats of the study: Normal-skin resident alphabeta T cells also appear among scalp sample sequences. Lesional scalp, notably in alopecia totalis/universalis, had clonality above that of normal scalp.

It was cDNA, reverse transcribed from extracted RNA, that served as the sequencing template. Repertoires were generated with immunoSEQ multiplex PCR, while TCRdb's copy carries only in-frame clones and drops some. The repertoire holds approximately 82,000 clones, with roughly half as singletons. The gene calls are TRBV29-1 and TRBJ2-7; 9 bases fit TRBD1. The receptor was derived from a human donor with alopecia areata. Sequences were obtained from NKG2D-high CD8+ T cells sorted from blood. Here the CDR3 reads CSVSGTGTYEQYF. As DNA, the CDR3 is TGCAGCGTTTCCGGGACAGGGACCTACGAGCAGTACTTC.